The present TCR beta chain was sequenced within a study of T cells in Graves' hyperthyroidism and ophthalmopathy. Deletions cut 8 bases from V and 3 bases from J, with 17 bases between. The CDR3 sequence is 14 residues long. Germline-derived CDR1 and CDR2 are SEHNR and FQNEAQ (reference sequence). What was amplified from RNA transcripts were TCR beta CDR3 regions. First-round RT-PCR of the TCR CDR3 relied on the HTBI primer set. TCRdb reprocessed the multiplex PCR reads via MiXCR and lists one record per CDR3 protein. The data show about 560,000 distinct CDR3 sequences, with about 43% seen just once and 8.2% held by the top ten. This clonotype appeared many times. The study defined stable Graves' hyperthyroidism as no ophthalmopathy progression within 18 months. Patients aged 18 to 65 had newly diagnosed hyperthyroidism lasting under 2 months.

Sequences were obtained from peripheral blood or thyroid tissue (not recorded which). This chain joins TRBV7-9 and TRBJ2-7, with D uncertain. This clonotype was obtained from a woman younger than 35 with Graves' hyperthyroidism. The CDR3 DNA is TGTGCCAGCCCCCCAGACACGGAGAGCTACGAGCAGTACTTC. It encodes CASPPDTESYEQYF.